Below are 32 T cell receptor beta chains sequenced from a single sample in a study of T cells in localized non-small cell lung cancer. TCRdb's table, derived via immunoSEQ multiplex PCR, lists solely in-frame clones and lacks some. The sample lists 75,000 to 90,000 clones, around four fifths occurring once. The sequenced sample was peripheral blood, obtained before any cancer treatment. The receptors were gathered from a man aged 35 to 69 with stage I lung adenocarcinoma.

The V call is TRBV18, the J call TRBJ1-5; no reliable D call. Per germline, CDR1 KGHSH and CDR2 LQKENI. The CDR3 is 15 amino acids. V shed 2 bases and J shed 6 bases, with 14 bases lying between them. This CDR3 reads CASSPTSTRIQPQHF. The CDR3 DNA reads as TGTGCCAGCTCACCAACATCTACGAGAATTCAGCCCCAGCATTTT.

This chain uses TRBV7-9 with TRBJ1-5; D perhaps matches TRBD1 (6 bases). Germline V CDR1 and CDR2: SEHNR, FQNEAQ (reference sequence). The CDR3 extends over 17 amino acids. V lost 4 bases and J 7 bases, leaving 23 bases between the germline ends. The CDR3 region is CASSSGHLFTSVQPQHF. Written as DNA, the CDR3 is TGTGCCAGCAGCTCGGGACACCTGTTCACAAGTGTGCAGCCCCAGCATTTT.

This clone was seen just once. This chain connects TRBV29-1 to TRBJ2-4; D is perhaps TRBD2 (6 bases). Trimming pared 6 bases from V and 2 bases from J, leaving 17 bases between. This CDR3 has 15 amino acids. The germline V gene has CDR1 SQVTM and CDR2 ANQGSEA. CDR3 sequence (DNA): TGCAGCGTGAGCCCGGGGAGGACAACCAAAAACATTCAGTACTTC. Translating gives CSVSPGRTTKNIQYF.

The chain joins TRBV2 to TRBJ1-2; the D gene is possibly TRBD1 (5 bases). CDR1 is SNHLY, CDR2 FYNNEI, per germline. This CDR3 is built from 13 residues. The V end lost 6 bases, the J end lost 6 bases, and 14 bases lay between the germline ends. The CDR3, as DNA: TGTGCCAGCAGGAAACCGGGGCAGGATGGCTACACCTTC. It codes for CASRKPGQDGYTF.

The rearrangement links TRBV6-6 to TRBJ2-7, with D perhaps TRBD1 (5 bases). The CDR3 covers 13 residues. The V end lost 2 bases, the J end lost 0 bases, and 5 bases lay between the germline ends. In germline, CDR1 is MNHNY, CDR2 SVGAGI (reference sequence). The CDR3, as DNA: TGTGCCAGCAGTTACGACAGCTCCTACGAGCAGTACTTC. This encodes CASSYDSSYEQYF.

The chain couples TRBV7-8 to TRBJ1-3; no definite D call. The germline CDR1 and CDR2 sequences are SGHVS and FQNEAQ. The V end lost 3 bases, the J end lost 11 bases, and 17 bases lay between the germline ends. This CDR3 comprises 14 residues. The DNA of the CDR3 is TGTGCCAGCAGCTTCCGGGTTGAGAAGGGATCCATATATTTT. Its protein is CASSFRVEKGSIYF.

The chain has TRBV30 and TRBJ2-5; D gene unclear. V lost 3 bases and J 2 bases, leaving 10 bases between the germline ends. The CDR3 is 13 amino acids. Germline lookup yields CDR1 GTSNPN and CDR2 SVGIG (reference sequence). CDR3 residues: CAWSVLQQETQYF. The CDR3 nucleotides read TGTGCCTGGAGCGTACTCCAACAAGAGACCCAGTACTTC.

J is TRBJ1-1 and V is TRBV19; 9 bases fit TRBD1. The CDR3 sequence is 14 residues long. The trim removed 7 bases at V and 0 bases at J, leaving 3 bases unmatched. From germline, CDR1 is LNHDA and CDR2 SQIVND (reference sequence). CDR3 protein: CASMRTGVNTEAFF. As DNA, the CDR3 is TGTGCCAGTATGAGGACAGGGGTGAACACTGAAGCTTTCTTT.

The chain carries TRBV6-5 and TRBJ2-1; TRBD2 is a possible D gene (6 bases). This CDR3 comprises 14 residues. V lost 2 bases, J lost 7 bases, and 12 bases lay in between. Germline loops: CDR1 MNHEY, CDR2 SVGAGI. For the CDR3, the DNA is TGTGCCAGCAGTTACGGGGGAGGTCTGAATGAGCAGTTCTTC. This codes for CASSYGGGLNEQFF.

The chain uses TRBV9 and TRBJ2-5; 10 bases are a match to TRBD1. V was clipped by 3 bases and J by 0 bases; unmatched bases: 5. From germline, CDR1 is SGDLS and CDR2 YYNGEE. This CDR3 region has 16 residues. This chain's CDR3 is CASSAGTGAYQETQYF. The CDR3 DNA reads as TGTGCCAGCAGCGCCGGGACAGGGGCCTACCAAGAGACCCAGTACTTC.

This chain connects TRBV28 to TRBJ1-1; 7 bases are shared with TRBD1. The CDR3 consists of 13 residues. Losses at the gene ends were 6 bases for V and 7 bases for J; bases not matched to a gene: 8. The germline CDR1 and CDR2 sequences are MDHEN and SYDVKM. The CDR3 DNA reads TGTGCCAGCAGCACTCGACAGGGTAGTGAAGCTTTCTTT. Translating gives CASSTRQGSEAFF.

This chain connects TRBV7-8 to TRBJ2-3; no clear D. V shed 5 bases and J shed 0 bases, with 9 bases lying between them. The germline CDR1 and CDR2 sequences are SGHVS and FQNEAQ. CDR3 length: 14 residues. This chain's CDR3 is CASSTETSTDTQYF. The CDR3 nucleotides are TGTGCCAGCAGCACCGAGACCAGCACAGATACGCAGTATTTT.

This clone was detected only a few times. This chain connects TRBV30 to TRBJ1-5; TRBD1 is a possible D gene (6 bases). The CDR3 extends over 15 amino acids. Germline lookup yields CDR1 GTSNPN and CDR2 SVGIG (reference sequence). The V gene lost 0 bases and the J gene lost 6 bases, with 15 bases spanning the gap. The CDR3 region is CAWSVKAGVRQPQHF. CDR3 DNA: TGTGCCTGGAGTGTCAAGGCAGGGGTTCGTCAGCCCCAGCATTTT. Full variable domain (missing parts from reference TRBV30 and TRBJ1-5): SQTIHQWPATLVQPVGSPLSLECTVEGTSNPNLYWYRQAAGRGLQLLFYSVGIGQISSEVPQNLSASRPQDRQFILSSKKLLLSDSGFYLCAWSVKAGVRQPQHFGDGTRLSIL.

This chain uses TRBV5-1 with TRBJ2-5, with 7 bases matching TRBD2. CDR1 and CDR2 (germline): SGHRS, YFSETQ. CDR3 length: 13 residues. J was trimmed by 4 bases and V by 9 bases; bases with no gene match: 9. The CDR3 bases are TGCGCCACGTCTGGGGGAGGGGTAGAGACCCAGTACTTC. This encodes CATSGGGVETQYF.

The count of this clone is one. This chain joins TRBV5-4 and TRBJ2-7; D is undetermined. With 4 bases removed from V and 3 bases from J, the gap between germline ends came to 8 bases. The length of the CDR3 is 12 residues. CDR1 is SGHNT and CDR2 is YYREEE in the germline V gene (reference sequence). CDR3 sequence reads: CASSRLGYEQYF. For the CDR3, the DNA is TGTGCCAGCAGCCGTTTGGGCTACGAGCAGTACTTC.

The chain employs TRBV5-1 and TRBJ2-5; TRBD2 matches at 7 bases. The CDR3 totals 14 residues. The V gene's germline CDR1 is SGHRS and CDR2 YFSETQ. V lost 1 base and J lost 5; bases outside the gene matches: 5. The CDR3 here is CASSLKAGRETQYF. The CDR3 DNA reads TGCGCCAGCAGCTTGAAAGCGGGGAGGGAGACCCAGTACTTC.

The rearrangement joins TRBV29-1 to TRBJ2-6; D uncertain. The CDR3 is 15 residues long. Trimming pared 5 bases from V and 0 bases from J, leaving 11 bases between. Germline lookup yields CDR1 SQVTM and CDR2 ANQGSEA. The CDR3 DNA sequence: TGCAGCGTTCCAGCGATTACCTCTGGGGCCAACGTCCTGACTTTC. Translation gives CSVPAITSGANVLTF.

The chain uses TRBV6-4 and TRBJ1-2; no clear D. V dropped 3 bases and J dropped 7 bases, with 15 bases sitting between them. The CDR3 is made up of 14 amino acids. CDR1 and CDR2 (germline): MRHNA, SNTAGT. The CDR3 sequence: CASSEGLGSSGYTF. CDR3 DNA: TGTGCCAGCAGTGAAGGCCTGGGGAGTAGTGGCTACACCTTC.

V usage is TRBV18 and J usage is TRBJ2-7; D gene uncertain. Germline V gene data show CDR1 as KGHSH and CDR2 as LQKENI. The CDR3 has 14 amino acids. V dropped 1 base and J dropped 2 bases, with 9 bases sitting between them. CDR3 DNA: TGTGCCAGCTCACCACAGAAATCCACCTACGAGCAGTACTTC. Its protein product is CASSPQKSTYEQYF.

CDR3 sequence: CASSRGQGSGELFF. In DNA, the CDR3 is TGTGCCAGCAGCCGGGGACAGGGGTCCGGGGAGCTGTTTTTT. V is TRBV7-9 and J is TRBJ2-2; 10 bases line up with TRBD1. The CDR3 is made up of 14 amino acids. CDR1 is SEHNR and CDR2 is FQNEAQ in the germline V gene (reference sequence). V gave up 5 bases and J gave up 6 bases; unmatched junction bases: 3.

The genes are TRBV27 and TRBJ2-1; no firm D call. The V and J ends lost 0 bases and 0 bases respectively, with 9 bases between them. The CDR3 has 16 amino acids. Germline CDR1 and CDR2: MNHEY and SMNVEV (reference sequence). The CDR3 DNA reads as TGTGCCAGCAGTTTATCAGGGTCCCCCTCCTACAATGAGCAGTTCTTC. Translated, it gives CASSLSGSPSYNEQFF.

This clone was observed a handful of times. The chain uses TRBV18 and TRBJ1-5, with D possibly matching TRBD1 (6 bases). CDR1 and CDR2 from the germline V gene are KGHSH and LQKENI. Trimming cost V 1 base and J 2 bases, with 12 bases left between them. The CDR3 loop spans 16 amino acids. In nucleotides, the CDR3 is TGTGCCAGCTCACCACAGGGGGGATATGGCAATCAGCCCCAGCATTTT. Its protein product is CASSPQGGYGNQPQHF. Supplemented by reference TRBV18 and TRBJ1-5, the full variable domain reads NAGVMQNPRHLVRRRGQEARLRCSPMKGHSHVYWYRQLPEEGLKFMVYLQKENIIDESGMPKERFSAEFPKEGPSILRIQQVVRGDSAAYFCASSPQGGYGNQPQHFGDGTRLSIL.

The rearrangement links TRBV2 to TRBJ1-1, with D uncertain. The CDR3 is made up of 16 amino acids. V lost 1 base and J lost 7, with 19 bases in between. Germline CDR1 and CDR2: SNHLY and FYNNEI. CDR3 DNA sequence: TGTGCCAGCAGTGAAGAGGTCAGGCCGACCCGCCGTGAAGCTTTCTTT. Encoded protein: CASSEEVRPTRREAFF.

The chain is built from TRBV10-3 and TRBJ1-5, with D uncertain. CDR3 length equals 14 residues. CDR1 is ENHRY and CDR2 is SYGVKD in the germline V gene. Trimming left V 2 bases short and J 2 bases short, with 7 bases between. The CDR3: CAISEQGGNQPQHF. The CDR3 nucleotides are TGTGCCATCAGTGAGCAAGGTGGCAATCAGCCCCAGCATTTT.

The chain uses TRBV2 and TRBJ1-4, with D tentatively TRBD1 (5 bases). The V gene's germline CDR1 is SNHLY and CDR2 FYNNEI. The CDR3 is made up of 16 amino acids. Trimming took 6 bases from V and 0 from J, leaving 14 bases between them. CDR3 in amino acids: CASRRQRIATNEKLFF. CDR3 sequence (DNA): TGTGCCAGCAGGAGACAGCGCATCGCAACTAATGAAAAACTGTTTTTT. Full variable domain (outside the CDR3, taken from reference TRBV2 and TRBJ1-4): EPEVTQTPSHQVTQMGQEVILRCVPISNHLYFYWYRQILGQKVEFLVSFYNNEISEKSEIFDDQFSVERPDGSNFTLKIRSTKLEDSAMYFCASRRQRIATNEKLFFGSGTQLSVL.

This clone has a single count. The CDR3 DNA reads as TGTGCCTGGAGAATTGGAGGGCGTGGCTACACCTTC. Protein product: CAWRIGGRGYTF. The chain carries TRBV30 and TRBJ1-2, with D uncertain. Germline lookup yields CDR1 GTSNPN and CDR2 SVGIG (reference sequence). The CDR3 runs 12 residues. Trimming cost V 3 bases and J 7 bases, with 12 bases left between them.

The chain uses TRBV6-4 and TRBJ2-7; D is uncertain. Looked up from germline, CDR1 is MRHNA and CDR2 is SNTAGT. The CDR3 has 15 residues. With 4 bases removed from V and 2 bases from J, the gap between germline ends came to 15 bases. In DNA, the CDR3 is TGTGCCAGCAGTGGGTCAGGCCAACCCGCCTACGAGCAGTACTTC. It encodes CASSGSGQPAYEQYF.

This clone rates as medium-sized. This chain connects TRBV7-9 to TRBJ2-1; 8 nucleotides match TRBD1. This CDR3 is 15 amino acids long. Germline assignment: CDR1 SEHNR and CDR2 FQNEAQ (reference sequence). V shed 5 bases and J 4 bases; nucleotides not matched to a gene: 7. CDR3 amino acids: CASSMGQAPYNEQFF. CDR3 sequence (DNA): TGTGCCAGCAGCATGGGACAGGCACCTTACAATGAGCAGTTCTTC.

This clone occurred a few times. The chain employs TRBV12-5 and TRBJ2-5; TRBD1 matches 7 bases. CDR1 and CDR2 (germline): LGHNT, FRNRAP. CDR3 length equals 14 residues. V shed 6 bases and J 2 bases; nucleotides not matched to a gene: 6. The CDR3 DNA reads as TGTGCTAGTGGGGGACAGATCAATCAAGAGACCCAGTACTTC. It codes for CASGGQINQETQYF.

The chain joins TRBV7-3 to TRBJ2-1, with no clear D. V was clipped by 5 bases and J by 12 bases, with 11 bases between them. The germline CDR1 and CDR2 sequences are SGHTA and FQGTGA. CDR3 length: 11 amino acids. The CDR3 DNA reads TGTGCCAGCAGCAATAGAGTCGGGCAGTTCTTC. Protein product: CASSNRVGQFF.

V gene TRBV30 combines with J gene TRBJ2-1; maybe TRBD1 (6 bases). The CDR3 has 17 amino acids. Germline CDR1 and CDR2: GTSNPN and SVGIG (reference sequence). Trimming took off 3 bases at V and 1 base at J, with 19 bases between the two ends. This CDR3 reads CAWRSLQGSASYNEQFF. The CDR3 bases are TGTGCCTGGAGGAGCCTACAGGGATCAGCGTCCTACAATGAGCAGTTCTTC.

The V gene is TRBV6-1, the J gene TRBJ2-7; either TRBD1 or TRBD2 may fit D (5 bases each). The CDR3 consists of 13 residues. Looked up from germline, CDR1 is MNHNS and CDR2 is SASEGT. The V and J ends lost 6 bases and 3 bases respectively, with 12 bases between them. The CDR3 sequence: CASRGVFRYEQYF. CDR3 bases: TGTGCCAGCAGGGGGGTGTTCCGCTACGAGCAGTACTTC.